The 10 T cell receptor beta chains in this list originate from one sample, sequenced in a study of blood T cell repertoires in COVID-19. Clones were read by immunoSEQ multiplex PCR, and TCRdb kept only the in-frame ones, dropping some. The sample includes 95,000 to 150,000 clones, less than 75% seen only once; the top ten take 0.7% to 1%. Input material: peripheral blood. The receptors derive from a human donor with acute or convalescent COVID-19. The donor label of this sample is uncertain.

This clone was seen more than once but under ten times. This chain joins TRBV11-3 and TRBJ2-3, with 8 bases that match TRBD1. V shed 5 bases, J shed 2 bases, and the junction held 9 bases outside the gene matches. CDR3 size: 16 residues. Germline V gene data show CDR1 as SGHNT and CDR2 as YENEEA. CDR3 region: CASSQGQEISTDTQYF. The CDR3 DNA reads TGTGCCAGCAGCCAGGGACAGGAGATATCCACAGATACGCAGTATTTT.

This chain joins TRBV4-1 and TRBJ2-2; TRBD2 aligns across 11 bases. V trimming: 3 bases; J trimming: 1 base; junction bases outside the gene matches: 4. Germline V gives CDR1 MGHRA, CDR2 YSYEKL. The CDR3 consists of 17 residues. DNA for the CDR3: TGCGCCAGCAGCCACGGCGGACTAGCGGGGAACACCGGGGAGCTGTTTTTT. It codes for CASSHGGLAGNTGELFF.

The gene calls are TRBV10-3 and TRBJ1-1, with 7 positions matching TRBD1. Unmatched junction bases numbered 3, after V lost 10 bases and J lost 1 base. Germline CDR1 reads ENHRY; CDR2 reads SYGVKD. This CDR3 has 12 residues. This CDR3 reads CASRTGNTEAFF. The CDR3 nucleotides read TGTGCCAGTAGGACAGGGAACACTGAAGCTTTCTTT.

This sequence joins TRBV6-5 and TRBJ2-7, with 7 bases fitting TRBD1. Germline loops: CDR1 MNHEY, CDR2 SVGAGI. Trimming removed 6 bases from V and 6 bases from J; junction bases left unmatched: 8. The CDR3 contains 13 residues. CDR3 loop: CASSRQGSGEQYF. The CDR3 DNA is TGTGCCAGCAGCCGACAGGGAAGCGGCGAGCAGTACTTC.

This chain links TRBV3-1 (or the pseudogene TRBV3-2) with TRBJ2-7; maybe TRBD1 (5 bases). Per germline, CDR1 LGHDT and CDR2 YNNKEL (reference sequence). The CDR3 has 10 amino acids. The CDR3 nucleotides are TGTGCTCGGCAGGGTTACGAGCAGTACGTC. This codes for CARQGYEQYV.

This sequence joins TRBV6-6 and TRBJ1-1; a weak D match, TRBD1 (6 bases). V lost 5 bases, J lost 1 base, and 8 bases lay in between. This CDR3 region has 13 residues. From germline, CDR1 is MNHNY and CDR2 SVGAGI (reference sequence). This CDR3 reads CASSGGQNTEAFF. In nucleotides, the CDR3 is TGTGCCAGCAGTGGGGGACAGAACACTGAAGCTTTCTTT.

This chain uses TRBV27 with TRBJ1-6, with D perhaps matching TRBD1 (5 bases). Per germline, CDR1 MNHEY and CDR2 SMNVEV (reference sequence). The CDR3 has 16 residues. The V gene lost 0 bases and the J gene lost 8 bases, with 14 bases spanning the gap. In nucleotides, the CDR3 is TGTGCCAGCAGTTTATCCACCCCAGGGCGTTATTCACCCCTCCACTTT. Residues: CASSLSTPGRYSPLHF.

This chain links TRBV3-1 (or the pseudogene TRBV3-2) with TRBJ2-7; weak D call: TRBD1 (5 bases). With 5 bases removed from V and 3 bases from J, the gap between germline ends came to 11 bases. CDR3 length equals 13 residues. Germline V lookup: CDR1 LGHDT, CDR2 YNNKEL (reference sequence). The CDR3 DNA follows: TGTGCCAGCAGCATCAAAAGGGGCTACGAGCAGTACTTC. Its protein is CASSIKRGYEQYF.

This clone occurred a few times. CDR3 sequence (DNA): TGTGCCAGCAGCCCCCAATCCAGGGATCACTATGGCTACACCTTC. It encodes CASSPQSRDHYGYTF. The chain joins TRBV7-8 to TRBJ1-2; D may be TRBD1 (5 bases). This CDR3 region has 15 residues. The V gene lost 5 bases and the J gene lost 3 bases, with 16 bases spanning the gap. Germline V CDR1 and CDR2: SGHVS, FQNEAQ.

This clone was picked up one time. V gene TRBV2 combines with J gene TRBJ1-2; 7 nucleotides match TRBD1. The V and J ends lost 6 bases and 5 bases, in that order; junction bases with no gene match: 6. Germline assignment: CDR1 SNHLY and CDR2 FYNNEI. The CDR3 is 13 residues long. The CDR3 here is CASRTGQLYGYTF. CDR3 coding DNA: TGTGCCAGCAGGACAGGGCAATTATATGGCTACACCTTC.